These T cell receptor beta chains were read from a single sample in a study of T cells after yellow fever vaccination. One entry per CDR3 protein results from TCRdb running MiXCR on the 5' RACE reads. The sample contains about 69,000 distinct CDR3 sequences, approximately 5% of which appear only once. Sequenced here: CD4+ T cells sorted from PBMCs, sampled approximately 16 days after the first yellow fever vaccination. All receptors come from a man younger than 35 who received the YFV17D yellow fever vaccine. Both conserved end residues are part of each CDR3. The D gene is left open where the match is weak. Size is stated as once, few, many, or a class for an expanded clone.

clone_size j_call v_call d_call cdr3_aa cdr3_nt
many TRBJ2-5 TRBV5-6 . CASSFSGAETQYF TGTGCCAGCAGCTTTTCAGGGGCGGAGACCCAGTACTTC
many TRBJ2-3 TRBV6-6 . CASSGGTDTQYF TGTGCCAGCTCAGGGGGCACAGATACGCAGTATTTT
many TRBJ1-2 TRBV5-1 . CASSLAPPPQSNYGYTF TGCGCCAGCAGCTTGGCCCCCCCCCCACAGAGTAACTATGGCTACACCTTC
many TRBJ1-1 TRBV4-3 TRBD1 CASSQGAGTGLQMGAFF TGCGCCAGCAGCCAGGGTGCGGGGACAGGGCTCCAAATGGGAGCTTTCTTT
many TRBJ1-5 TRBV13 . CASSLGVTSNQPQHF TGTGCCAGCAGCTTAGGGGTTACTAGCAATCAGCCCCAGCATTTT
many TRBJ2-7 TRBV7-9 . CASSRDNHYEQYF TGTGCCAGCAGTCGGGACAATCACTACGAGCAGTACTTC
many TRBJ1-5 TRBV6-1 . CASRDGGRSQPQHF TGTGCCAGCAGAGACGGGGGTCGGAGTCAGCCCCAGCATTTT
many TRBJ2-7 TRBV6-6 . CASSSRLTQQYF TGTGCCAGCAGCTCTCGACTCACTCAGCAGTACTTC
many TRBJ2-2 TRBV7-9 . CASSLGVGTNTGELFF TGTGCCAGCAGCCTAGGGGTTGGTACTAACACCGGGGAGCTGTTTTTT
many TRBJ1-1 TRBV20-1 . CSARDSDREAFF TGCAGTGCTAGAGATAGTGACCGTGAAGCTTTCTTT
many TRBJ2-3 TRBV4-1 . CASSQVYSSTDTQYF TGCGCCAGCAGCCAAGTTTACAGTAGCACAGATACGCAGTATTTT
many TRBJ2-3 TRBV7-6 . CASVWGRYLTTQYF TGTGCCAGCGTATGGGGACGCTATCTGACTACGCAGTATTTT
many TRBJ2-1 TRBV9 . CASSVEGVLNEQFF TGTGCCAGCAGCGTAGAGGGGGTCTTGAATGAGCAGTTCTTC
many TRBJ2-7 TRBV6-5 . CASSYQRGGSYEQYF TGTGCCAGCAGTTACCAGAGGGGGGGGTCCTACGAGCAGTACTTC
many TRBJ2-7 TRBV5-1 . CASSFIPGTTYEQYF TGCGCCAGCAGCTTTATACCAGGGACGACCTACGAGCAGTACTTC